These 25 T cell receptor beta chains were sequenced from one sample in a study of beta chain features in type 1 diabetes. The antigens for these receptors are not known. General study points: Shorter TCRB CDR3s, moderately but significantly so, were found in Type 1 diabetes patients in all four CD4+ subsets.

All of the isolated RNA was reverse transcribed, so expressed TCRB transcripts were sequenced. The data were produced by immunoSEQ multiplex PCR, yet TCRdb's version contains in-frame clones alone and is incomplete. The sample has hundreds of thousands of clones, about 14% seen once. What was sequenced was naive CD4+ T cells from blood. The source of these receptors is a man in his late teens or twenties with type 1 diabetes.

The sample holds a few counts of this clone. This sequence joins TRBV6-1 and TRBJ2-5; 7 bases are shared with TRBD2. This CDR3 is 14 amino acids long. The germline gives CDR1 MNHNS, CDR2 SASEGT. V lost 3 bases and J lost 3; bases outside the gene matches: 4. CDR3 DNA: TGTGCCAGCAGTGACATGGCGGGAGAAGAGACCCAGTACTTC. Translated: CASSDMAGEETQYF.

The rearrangement joins TRBV30 to TRBJ1-2; 10 positions match TRBD1. The CDR3 length is 14 residues. V gave up 4 bases and J gave up 5 bases; unmatched junction bases: 7. Germline assignment: CDR1 GTSNPN and CDR2 SVGIG (reference sequence). Here the CDR3 DNA reads TGTGCCTGGACCCGGGACAGGGGCTGGTATGGCTACACCTTC. Its protein product is CAWTRDRGWYGYTF.

This clone has only a few counts. This chain uses TRBV27 with TRBJ2-1; 9 positions match TRBD1. Germline CDR1 is MNHEY and CDR2 is SMNVEV (reference sequence). This CDR3 spans 16 amino acids. Trimming took 4 bases from V and 4 from J; bases not matched to a gene: 8. The CDR3 DNA sequence: TGTGCCAGCAGTTCGCCATTGACAGGGGGTTACAATGAGCAGTTCTTC. Translation: CASSSPLTGGYNEQFF.

Only a few counts were recorded for this clone. The rearrangement joins TRBV5-1 to TRBJ2-7; tentatively, D is TRBD1 (6 bases). V lost 4 bases to trimming and J lost 2 bases, with 13 bases between them. The CDR3 sequence is 14 residues long. From germline, CDR1 is SGHRS and CDR2 YFSETQ. The CDR3 region has the DNA TGCGCCAGCAGCCCTATGGGGGCGGCCTACGAGCAGTACTTC. Translating it yields CASSPMGAAYEQYF.

The rearrangement links TRBV7-9 to TRBJ2-1; TRBD1 matches at 10 bases. CDR1 SEHNR and CDR2 FQNEAQ come from the germline V gene (reference sequence). This CDR3 region has 13 residues. J lost 7 bases, V lost 10 bases, and 7 bases had no gene match. CDR3 protein: CATDDRGQNEQFF. CDR3 DNA: TGTGCCACTGACGACAGGGGGCAGAATGAGCAGTTCTTC.

Here the CDR3 reads CASSLAQESSTDTQYF. CDR3 coding DNA: TGTGCCAGCAGCTTAGCTCAAGAATCTAGCACAGATACGCAGTATTTT. This chain joins TRBV11-2 and TRBJ2-3; the D is unclear. Germline V gene sequence: CDR1 SGHAT, CDR2 FQNNGV. Trimming cost V 1 base and J 0 bases, with 11 bases left between them. The CDR3 has 16 residues. Based on the CDR3 plus reference TRBV11-2 and TRBJ2-3, the full variable domain is EAGVAQSPRYKIIEKRQSVAFWCNPISGHATLYWYQQILGQGPKLLIQFQNNGVVDDSQLPKDRFSAERLKGVDSTLKIQPAKLEDSAVYLCASSLAQESSTDTQYFGPGTRLTVL.

The chain recombines TRBV4-2 with TRBJ1-2; D unclear. CDR1 LGHNA and CDR2 YNFKEQ come from the germline V gene. The CDR3 runs to 12 residues. V was clipped by 0 bases and J by 4 bases, with 3 bases between them. CDR3 sequence (DNA): TGTGCCAGCAGCCAAGAGGTCTATGGCTACACCTTC. As protein: CASSQEVYGYTF.

This clone was detected only a few times. The gene calls are TRBV2 and TRBJ2-7, with 8 nucleotides matching TRBD1. Germline V gives CDR1 SNHLY, CDR2 FYNNEI. This CDR3 has 14 residues. Losses at the gene ends were 3 bases for V and 9 bases for J; bases not matched to a gene: 10. CDR3 sequence reads: CASSDSIAGGLQYF. The CDR3 DNA reads TGTGCCAGCAGTGACAGCATTGCAGGGGGCCTGCAGTACTTC.

This clone has a handful of counts. The V and J genes are TRBV4-1 and TRBJ2-4, with TRBD2 identical over 7 bases. Trimming at V came to 1 base and at J to 2 bases, leaving 11 bases not matched to a gene. Per the germline V gene, CDR1 is MGHRA and CDR2 is YSYEKL. This CDR3 has 18 amino acids. CDR3 sequence: CASSQGLAGGVSKNIQYF. In DNA form, the CDR3 reads TGCGCCAGCAGCCAAGGACTAGCTGGGGGTGTGTCCAAAAACATTCAGTACTTC.

Details on this clone: The sample carries other DNA sequences with the same CDR3. The chain links TRBV7-2 to TRBJ1-2, with D possibly TRBD1 on 5 matching bases. Looked up from germline, CDR1 is SGHTA and CDR2 is FQGNSA. V lost 4 bases and J lost 5, with 11 bases in between. The CDR3 sequence is 13 residues long. Written as DNA, the CDR3 is TGTGCCAGCAGCTCGGGGACTCGGTATGGCTACACCTTC. Its protein product is CASSSGTRYGYTF.

This clone was found a few times. The same CDR3 can be traced to other DNA sequences in this sample. J is TRBJ1-2 and V is TRBV30; D is ambiguous. Germline CDR1 GTSNPN, CDR2 SVGIG (reference sequence). CDR3 length: 11 amino acids. With 3 bases removed from V and 4 bases from J, the gap between germline ends came to 6 bases. Here the CDR3 DNA reads TGTGCCTGGAGGGGAGGCTATGGCTACACCTTC. This translates into CAWRGGYGYTF. The entire variable domain, with the rest obtained from reference TRBV30 and TRBJ1-2, is as follows: SQTIHQWPATLVQPVGSPLSLECTVEGTSNPNLYWYRQAAGRGLQLLFYSVGIGQISSEVPQNLSASRPQDRQFILSSKKLLLSDSGFYLCAWRGGYGYTFGSGTRLTVV.

The chain uses TRBV6-6 and TRBJ2-1; TRBD2 agrees at 11 bases. Germline V gives CDR1 MNHNY, CDR2 SVGAGI (reference sequence). V lost 6 bases to trimming and J lost 4 bases; unmatched junction nucleotides: 8. This CDR3 spans 16 amino acids. CDR3 DNA sequence: TGTGCCAGCAGAGGCCCCACTAGCGGGAGATACAATGAGCAGTTCTTC. Protein: CASRGPTSGRYNEQFF.

A note on this clone: Other DNA sequences from this sample encode an identical CDR3 as well. The rearrangement links TRBV6-5 to TRBJ2-5; D gene unclear. The germline CDR1 and CDR2 sequences are MNHEY and SVGAGI. The CDR3 runs 12 residues. The germline V and J ends were trimmed by 0 bases and 5 bases, with 4 bases remaining between them. CDR3 sequence (DNA): TGTGCCAGCAGTTACTCCGGGGAGACCCAGTACTTC. Its translation is CASSYSGETQYF.

There are a few counts of this clone. V and J are TRBV7-9 and TRBJ1-1, with no clear D. V dropped 5 bases and J dropped 5 bases, with 15 bases sitting between them. This CDR3 is 14 amino acids long. Germline values: CDR1 SEHNR, CDR2 FQNEAQ (reference sequence). DNA for the CDR3: TGTGCCAGCAGCACATGGGCCGGACGGACTGAAGCTTTCTTT. Translating gives CASSTWAGRTEAFF. Full variable domain (remainder filled in from reference TRBV7-9 and TRBJ1-1): DTGVSQNPRHKITKRGQNVTFRCDPISEHNRLYWYRQTLGQGPEFLTYFQNEAQLEKSRLLSDRFSAERPKGSFSTLEIQRTEQGDSAMYLCASSTWAGRTEAFFGQGTRLTVV.

In its sample, this clone was seen a few times. The chain recombines TRBV29-1 with TRBJ1-1, with D possibly matching TRBD1 (5 bases). The germline V and J ends were trimmed by 2 bases and 0 bases, with 10 bases remaining between them. Per the germline V gene, CDR1 is SQVTM and CDR2 is ANQGSEA. The CDR3 has 14 residues. Here the CDR3 DNA reads TGCAGCGTTGAACAAGGGACCATGAACACTGAAGCTTTCTTT. As protein: CSVEQGTMNTEAFF.

This chain joins TRBV30 and TRBJ1-1; no clear D gene. The CDR3 has 12 residues. The germline V gene encodes CDR1 GTSNPN and CDR2 SVGIG (reference sequence). V was trimmed by 4 bases and J by 1 base, leaving 7 bases between them. The CDR3, as DNA: TGTGCCTGGAAGTTACCGAACACTGAAGCTTTCTTT. This gives the protein CAWKLPNTEAFF.

This clone appeared a few times. V and J are TRBV7-9 and TRBJ1-1, with D possibly TRBD1 on 6 matching bases. The CDR3 spans 14 residues. Germline assignment: CDR1 SEHNR and CDR2 FQNEAQ (reference sequence). Trimming shortened V by 5 bases and J by 2 bases, and 12 bases separated the two germline ends. The CDR3 region is CASSPRDTNTEAFF. The DNA of the CDR3 is TGTGCCAGCAGCCCCCGGGACACCAACACTGAAGCTTTCTTT. The entire variable domain, with the rest obtained from reference TRBV7-9 and TRBJ1-1, is as follows: DTGVSQNPRHKITKRGQNVTFRCDPISEHNRLYWYRQTLGQGPEFLTYFQNEAQLEKSRLLSDRFSAERPKGSFSTLEIQRTEQGDSAMYLCASSPRDTNTEAFFGQGTRLTVV.

The chain employs TRBV5-6 and TRBJ1-2; D is ambiguous. CDR3 length: 12 residues. Trimming stripped 3 bases from V and 10 bases from J, with 13 bases between. CDR1 is SGHDT, CDR2 YYEEEE, per germline. CDR3 amino acids: CASSYGPRSYTF. CDR3 in DNA: TGTGCCAGCAGCTACGGCCCCCGCTCCTACACCTTC.

The chain carries TRBV29-1 and TRBJ2-1; 8 nucleotides align to TRBD1. The CDR3 length is 14 residues. Germline CDR1 and CDR2: SQVTM and ANQGSEA. The trim removed 4 bases at V and 0 bases at J, leaving 2 bases unmatched. This chain's CDR3 is CSVGTGSSYNEQFF. The DNA of the CDR3 is TGCAGCGTTGGGACAGGGAGCTCCTACAATGAGCAGTTCTTC.

The chain carries TRBV6-1 and TRBJ2-2, with D hard to call. V lost 4 bases, J lost 2 bases, and 2 bases lay in between. The CDR3 loop spans 12 amino acids. From germline, CDR1 is MNHNS and CDR2 SASEGT. CDR3: CASSVNTGELFF. DNA of the CDR3: TGTGCCAGCAGTGTCAACACCGGGGAGCTGTTTTTT.

The chain is built from TRBV9 and TRBJ2-2; weak D call: TRBD1 (5 bases). Trimming took 2 bases from V and 1 from J, leaving 9 bases between them. Germline CDR1 SGDLS, CDR2 YYNGEE. This CDR3 contains 15 residues. The CDR3, as DNA: TGTGCCAGCAGCGTGGCAGGGCGGAACACCGGGGAGCTGTTTTTT. Translation: CASSVAGRNTGELFF.

This clone was observed once. V is TRBV7-6 and J is TRBJ2-7; maybe TRBD1 (7 bases). CDR1 and CDR2 (germline): SGHVS, FNYEAQ. This CDR3 is 15 amino acids long. The V gene lost 5 bases and the J gene lost 3 bases, with 17 bases spanning the gap. CDR3 loop: CASSPEGRGVYEQYF. Written as DNA, the CDR3 is TGTGCCAGCAGCCCGGAAGGCAGGGGGGTCTACGAGCAGTACTTC.

This clone has just a few counts. The J gene is TRBJ2-7, the V gene TRBV28; D is uncertain. The germline V and J ends were trimmed by 5 bases and 5 bases, with 16 bases remaining between them. Germline CDR1 is MDHEN and CDR2 is SYDVKM. There are 14 residues in the CDR3. CDR3 in amino acids: CASSPPMRRDEQYF. As DNA, the CDR3 is TGTGCCAGCAGTCCCCCGATGAGGCGCGACGAGCAGTACTTC.

This clone has a count of ten or more. The CDR3: CASSSSLSTDTQYF. The CDR3, as DNA: TGTGCCAGCAGCTCTAGTCTCAGCACAGATACGCAGTATTTT. The rearrangement links TRBV7-9 to TRBJ2-3, with unresolved D. This CDR3 comprises 14 residues. The V end lost 4 bases, the J end lost 0 bases, and 8 bases lay between the germline ends. Germline V gene lookup returns CDR1 SEHNR and CDR2 FQNEAQ (reference sequence).

The chain has TRBV12-5 and TRBJ2-7; D perhaps matches TRBD1 (5 bases). V lost 6 bases to trimming and J lost 0 bases, with 18 bases between them. The V gene's germline CDR1 is LGHNT and CDR2 FRNRAP. The CDR3 consists of 16 residues. The CDR3 sequence is CASGWVSRDSSYEQYF. The CDR3 DNA sequence: TGTGCTAGTGGCTGGGTATCCAGGGATAGCTCCTACGAGCAGTACTTC.